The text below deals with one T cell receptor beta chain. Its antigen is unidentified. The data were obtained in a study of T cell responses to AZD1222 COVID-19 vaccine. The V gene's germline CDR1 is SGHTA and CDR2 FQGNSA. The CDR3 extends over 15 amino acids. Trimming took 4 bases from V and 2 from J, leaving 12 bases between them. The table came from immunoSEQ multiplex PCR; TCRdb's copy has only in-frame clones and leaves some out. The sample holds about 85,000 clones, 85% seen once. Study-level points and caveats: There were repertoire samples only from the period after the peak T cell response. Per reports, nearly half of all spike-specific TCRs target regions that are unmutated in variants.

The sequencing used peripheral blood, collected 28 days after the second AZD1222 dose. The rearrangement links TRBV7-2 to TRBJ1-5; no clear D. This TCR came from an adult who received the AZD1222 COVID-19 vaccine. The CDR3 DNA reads TGTGCCAGCAGCTCCAGCGGGTGGGGCAATCAGCCCCAGCATTTT. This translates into CASSSSGWGNQPQHF.